Listed here are 11 T cell receptor beta chains from one sample, sequenced in a study of blood T cells in healthy people across ages. The authors ran a second PCR of about 6 to 11 cycles using a sample-barcoded 5' primer and a J-beta primer mix. Each CDR3 protein gets one entry after TCRdb re-called the 5' RACE reads with MiXCR. Of about 320,000 distinct CDR3 sequences in the sample, roughly 29% were seen once. Material: blood. The receptors come from a woman in her sixties or seventies in good health.

The sample holds many counts of this clonotype. This chain uses TRBV6-2 or TRBV6-3 with TRBJ2-1; 8 bases map to TRBD2. The V and J ends lost 7 bases and 9 bases, in that order; junction bases with no gene match: 17. This CDR3 has 16 amino acids. Germline V CDR1 and CDR2: MNHEY, SVGEGT. The CDR3 bases are TGTGCCAGCAATCCTGCAGGCCTAGCGGGCTTCGGTGAGCAGTTCTTC. Protein product: CASNPAGLAGFGEQFF.

There are a few counts of this clonotype. The chain recombines TRBV27 with TRBJ1-2, with D maybe TRBD1 (6 bases). From germline, CDR1 is MNHEY and CDR2 SMNVEV (reference sequence). The CDR3 runs 14 residues. The V end lost 2 bases, the J end lost 8 bases, and 15 bases lay between the germline ends. The CDR3 nucleotides are TGTGCCAGCAGTTTAAATTTAGGGGGTGAGGGCTACACCTTC. It encodes CASSLNLGGEGYTF.

V gene TRBV6-5 combines with J gene TRBJ2-1; 9 bases match TRBD2. V lost 0 bases to trimming and J lost 6 bases; unmatched junction nucleotides: 3. The CDR3 has 15 amino acids. Germline V CDR1 and CDR2: MNHEY, SVGAGI. CDR3 sequence: CASSYSGGRANEQFF. CDR3 nucleotides: TGTGCCAGCAGTTACTCTGGCGGGAGGGCCAATGAGCAGTTCTTC.

This clonotype was found a few times. This chain uses TRBV20-1 with TRBJ2-3; D may be TRBD2 (5 bases). Deletions cut 0 bases from V and 9 bases from J, with 10 bases between. The CDR3 is 12 residues long. CDR1 is DFQATT, CDR2 SNEGSKA, per germline (reference sequence). This chain's CDR3 is CSARDPSGTQYF. The CDR3 DNA sequence: TGCAGTGCTAGAGATCCATCGGGGACGCAGTATTTT.

A few counts support this clonotype. This may stem from a read error, because a much larger clone lies one nucleotide away. The chain joins TRBV4-2 to TRBJ2-3; 7 nucleotides line up with TRBD2. The CDR3 is made up of 17 amino acids. With V trimmed by 4 bases and J by 2 bases, 12 bases remained unmatched. Germline lookup yields CDR1 LGHNA and CDR2 YNFKEQ. This CDR3 is CASSREKGGGFTDTQYF. The CDR3 DNA is TGTGCCAGCAGCCGAGAAAAAGGCGGGGGATTCACAGATACGCAGTATTTT.

This clonotype was recorded a few times. The V call is TRBV29-1, the J call TRBJ1-1, with a possible D match to TRBD1 (5 bases). CDR3 size: 15 residues. V was clipped by 3 bases and J by 4 bases, with 18 bases between them. The germline gives CDR1 SQVTM, CDR2 ANQGSEA. The CDR3 bases are TGCAGCGTTGACGCCGGGGGACGGGAGGCCACTGAAGCTTTCTTT. It yields the protein CSVDAGGREATEAFF.

This clonotype was observed a few times. The rearrangement joins TRBV2 to TRBJ2-3; 11 nucleotides line up with TRBD2. Germline trimming cut 6 bases from V and 8 bases from J; bases unmatched to any gene: 13. The CDR3 is 16 amino acids. Germline CDR1 is SNHLY and CDR2 is FYNNEI. CDR3 loop: CASSRSGLAVGSTQYF. The DNA for the CDR3 is TGTGCCAGCAGCCGATCGGGACTAGCGGTCGGGAGTACGCAGTATTTT.

The gene calls are TRBV28 and TRBJ2-7; 11 nucleotides line up with TRBD2. The CDR3 runs to 15 residues. CDR1 is MDHEN, CDR2 SYDVKM, per germline. V dropped 8 bases and J dropped 7; count of bases not matched to a gene: 13. CDR3 DNA sequence: TGTGCCAGCGACGGGCTAGCGGGAGGATCGCGGGAGCAGTACTTC. Translation gives CASDGLAGGSREQYF.

In its sample, this clonotype was seen a few times. Since a much larger clone is just one base distant, this may be a read error. The gene calls are TRBV28 and TRBJ2-7, with TRBD2 identical over 9 bases. The CDR3 has 15 amino acids. J was trimmed by 5 bases and V by 5 bases; bases with no gene match: 10. The germline V gene encodes CDR1 MDHEN and CDR2 SYDVKM. The chain's CDR3 is CASSIRAGGAHEQYF. The DNA of the CDR3 is TGTGCCAGCAGTATAAGAGCGGGAGGCGCCCACGAGCAGTACTTC.

This chain uses TRBV3-1 with TRBJ1-3; D unclear. CDR1 and CDR2 from the germline V gene are LGHDT and YNNKEL (reference sequence). The CDR3 sequence is 15 residues long. Trimming took off 3 bases at V and 0 bases at J, with 9 bases between the two ends. The CDR3 DNA reads TGTGCCAGCAGCCATCAAGTGTTCTCTGGAAACACCATATATTTT. Translation gives CASSHQVFSGNTIYF. Together with reference TRBV3-1 and TRBJ1-3, the CDR3 gives the full variable domain: DTAVSQTPKYLVTQMGNDKSIKCEQNLGHDTMYWYKQDSKKFLKIMFSYNNKELIINETVPNRFSPKSPDKAHLNLHINSLELGDSAVYFCASSHQVFSGNTIYFGEGSWLTVV.

This sequence joins TRBV5-1 and TRBJ2-5; tentatively, D is TRBD2 (5 bases). TRBJ2-1 matches the DNA end more closely, so the J call is doubtful. CDR1 SGHRS and CDR2 YFSETQ come from the germline V gene. CDR3 size: 13 residues. CDR3 region: CASSVTGWNEQFF. CDR3 in DNA: TGCGCCAGCAGTGTTACGGGGTGGAATGAGCAGTTCTTC.